The T cell receptor (beta chain) under discussion was sequenced for a study of monozygotic twins with inflammatory bowel disease. The CDR3 loop spans 15 amino acids. Through template switching, UMIs that included a 6-nucleotide sample barcode were added. The authors ran two nested PCRs of 16 and 9 cycles on TCRalpha and TCRbeta cDNA. TCRdb reprocessed the 5' RACE reads, keeping one entry per CDR3 protein, no DNA. With roughly 160,000 distinct CDR3 sequences in the sample, the ten largest clones hold about 7.4%. From whole blood, total RNA was isolated without any sorting of T cells. Source material: blood. The chain uses TRBV12-3 or TRBV12-4 and TRBJ2-5; TCRdb's D call of TRBD1 is untestable without DNA. This sequence originates from a human donor with ulcerative colitis or Crohn's disease, or a healthy co-twin of an affected twin (not recorded which). The CDR3 region is CASTTPGGRTETQYF.